One and the same sample provided the 23 T cell receptor beta chains below, sequenced in a study of identical twins' blood T cells. TCRdb redid the calling of the 5' RACE reads with MiXCR, one entry per CDR3 protein. The sample lists 400,000 or so distinct CDR3 sequences, under 30% seen once, with 6.1% in the top ten. Input material: PBMCs. Receptors were obtained from a woman aged 18-55 years in good health.

This clonotype was seen a handful of times. CDR3 in DNA: TGTGCCAGCAGTTTCCCCCTAATGGGGGGAGCCTACGAGCAGTACTTC. It encodes CASSFPLMGGAYEQYF. V usage is TRBV28 and J usage is TRBJ2-7, with D perhaps matching TRBD2 (6 bases). CDR1 MDHEN and CDR2 SYDVKM come from the germline V gene. The CDR3 loop spans 16 amino acids. V was shortened by 3 bases and J by 2 bases, with 17 bases between the two germline ends.

The rearrangement uses TRBV5-5 and TRBJ2-3; 8 nucleotides agree with TRBD1. The germline gives CDR1 SGHKS, CDR2 YYEKEE (reference sequence). The CDR3 is made up of 16 amino acids. V trimming: 0 bases; J trimming: 3 bases; junction bases outside the gene matches: 6. This CDR3 reads CASSLDQTGATDTQYF. CDR3 nucleotides: TGTGCCAGCAGCTTGGACCAGACAGGGGCTACAGATACGCAGTATTTT.

To note about this clonotype: The junction does not match germline at one end; this may be a read error. The chain uses TRBV14 and TRBJ1-6; D is unresolved. This CDR3 contains 14 residues. Germline V lookup: CDR1 SGHDN, CDR2 FVKESK. The CDR3 DNA sequence: TGTGCCAGCAGGGTTAGCTCCTATAATTCACCCATCCACTTT. This sequence encodes CASRVSSYNSPIHF.

In the case of this clonotype: The conserved final phenylalanine or tryptophan is absent from the CDR3, which likely points to a read error. V is TRBV12-3 or TRBV12-4 and J is TRBJ1-2; D is uncertain. This CDR3 comprises 13 residues. V was shortened by 3 bases and J by 0 bases, with 5 bases between the two germline ends. In nucleotides, the CDR3 is TGTGCCAGCAGTTTCCAAGCTAACTATGGCTACACCCTC. Its translation: CASSFQANYGYTL.

This clonotype appeared a few times. The rearrangement joins TRBV19 to TRBJ2-1; TRBD2 matches 12 bases. The V and J ends lost 9 bases and 4 bases, in that order; junction bases with no gene match: 10. This CDR3 comprises 16 residues. Per germline, CDR1 LNHDA and CDR2 SQIVND (reference sequence). The CDR3 bases are TGTGCCAGCCGGGAACTAGCGGGAGGCGATTACAATGAGCAGTTCTTC. Its protein product is CASRELAGGDYNEQFF. Variable domain in full (rest from reference TRBV19 and TRBJ2-1): DGGITQSPKYLFRKEGQNVTLSCEQNLNHDAMYWYRQDPGQGLRLIYYSQIVNDFQKGDIAEGYSVSREKKESFPLTVTSAQKNPTAFYLCASRELAGGDYNEQFFGPGTRLTVL.

The chain uses TRBV29-1 and TRBJ1-5; D possibly corresponds to TRBD1 (6 bases). The J call is in doubt because the DNA end fits TRBJ2-3 better. CDR1 is SQVTM and CDR2 is ANQGSEA in the germline V gene. The CDR3 extends over 13 amino acids. The CDR3 sequence: CSVLDSLVGPQYF. The CDR3 DNA follows: TGCAGCGTTCTGGACAGCCTCGTGGGACCCCAGTATTTT.

About this clonotype itself: This may come from a read error, since a much larger clone is one base off. The chain links TRBV11-3 to TRBJ1-3; TRBD1 matches at 7 bases. Germline V lookup: CDR1 SGHNT, CDR2 YENEEA. This CDR3 spans 16 amino acids. The CDR3 sequence is CASSPWDRDSGNIIYF. CDR3 bases: TGTGCCAGCAGCCCCTGGGACAGAGACTCTGGAAACATCATATATTTT.

The chain has TRBV30 and TRBJ2-3, with D possibly matching TRBD2 (6 bases). V lost 4 bases to trimming and J lost 0 bases, with 11 bases between them. The length of the CDR3 is 14 residues. CDR1 and CDR2 (germline): GTSNPN, SVGIG (reference sequence). CDR3 sequence reads: CAWIPGLSTDTQYF. CDR3 in DNA: TGTGCCTGGATTCCGGGACTTAGCACAGATACGCAGTATTTT.

This clonotype has a handful of counts. This chain uses TRBV6-2 or TRBV6-3 with TRBJ2-4; 8 bases line up with TRBD1. CDR1 MNHEY and CDR2 SVGEGT come from the germline V gene. V shed 5 bases, J shed 1 base, and the junction held 7 bases outside the gene matches. The CDR3 loop spans 16 amino acids. The CDR3 region is CASSPGGSEAKNIQYF. The CDR3 nucleotides are TGTGCCAGCAGTCCAGGGGGCAGCGAGGCCAAAAACATTCAGTACTTC.

This clonotype was detected only a few times. The chain couples TRBV6-2 or TRBV6-3 to TRBJ2-7; 9 nucleotides align to TRBD1. Trimming cost V 2 bases and J 4 bases; bases outside gene matches: 6. This CDR3 region has 15 residues. Germline values: CDR1 MNHEY, CDR2 SVGEGT. CDR3 sequence reads: CASSYRGTGLYEQYF. The DNA for the CDR3 is TGTGCCAGCAGTTACCGCGGGACAGGGCTATACGAGCAGTACTTC.

The chain joins TRBV6-6 to TRBJ1-2; a possible D gene is TRBD1 (5 bases). The ends were cut back, 8 bases at V and 3 bases at J, with 10 bases in the middle. CDR1 is MNHNY, CDR2 SVGAGI, per germline (reference sequence). The CDR3 is made up of 12 amino acids. DNA of the CDR3: TGTGCCAGCGCTTGGGGGGACTATGGCTACACCTTC. Amino acid sequence: CASAWGDYGYTF.

The chain employs TRBV12-3 or TRBV12-4 and TRBJ1-1; D possibly corresponds to TRBD1 (6 bases). This CDR3 is 12 amino acids long. Trimming left V 6 bases short and J 10 bases short, with 15 bases between. The CDR3 bases are TGTGCCAGCAGCCCGAGGGGGTTTGGAGCTTTCTTT. Translated, it gives CASSPRGFGAFF.

This chain uses TRBV7-2 with TRBJ2-7; 8 positions agree with TRBD1. Trimming at V came to 2 bases and at J to 3 bases, leaving 6 bases not matched to a gene. From germline, CDR1 is SGHTA and CDR2 FQGNSA. The CDR3 is made up of 15 amino acids. The CDR3 DNA is TGTGCCAGCAGCTTAAGAACAGGGGGAAGCTACGAGCAGTACTTC. This codes for CASSLRTGGSYEQYF.

The rearrangement joins TRBV14 to TRBJ1-3; no reliable D call. This CDR3 has 17 amino acids. V lost 1 base, J lost 4 bases, and 17 bases lay in between. Looked up from germline, CDR1 is SGHDN and CDR2 is FVKESK. The CDR3 loop reads CASSQGRPRPGGNTIYF. Written as DNA, the CDR3 is TGTGCCAGCAGCCAAGGACGCCCACGACCCGGGGGAAACACCATATATTTT.

This chain connects TRBV5-1 to TRBJ2-2; 9 nucleotides line up with TRBD2. With 2 bases clipped from V and 9 bases from J, the junction kept 11 bases outside the gene matches. The CDR3 has 16 amino acids. Germline loops: CDR1 SGHRS, CDR2 YFSETQ. The CDR3: CASSLAGGPLPRELFF. CDR3 DNA sequence: TGCGCCAGCAGCTTAGCGGGGGGTCCCCTACCGCGGGAGCTGTTTTTT.

The chain is built from TRBV14 and TRBJ1-2, with D unresolved. The length of the CDR3 is 13 residues. Per germline, CDR1 SGHDN and CDR2 FVKESK. V was clipped by 4 bases and J by 5 bases, with 11 bases between them. This chain's CDR3 is CASSPALSYGYTF. CDR3 DNA: TGTGCCAGCAGCCCTGCCCTGTCGTATGGCTACACCTTC.

This chain links TRBV20-1 with TRBJ1-5, with D maybe TRBD1 (5 bases). The CDR3 loop spans 13 amino acids. V shed 6 bases and J shed 5 bases, with 14 bases lying between them. Germline loops: CDR1 DFQATT, CDR2 SNEGSKA (reference sequence). CDR3 sequence reads: CSATDRLDQPQHF. CDR3 nucleotides: TGCAGTGCGACTGACAGATTAGATCAGCCCCAGCATTTT.

This rearrangement joins TRBV7-9 to TRBJ1-3; the D is unclear. Trimming stripped 5 bases from V and 11 bases from J, with 13 bases between. Germline V gives CDR1 SEHNR, CDR2 FQNEAQ (reference sequence). The CDR3 is made up of 12 amino acids. CDR3 sequence (DNA): TGTGCCAGCAGCCCGGGAGCAACCGCCATATATTTT. As protein: CASSPGATAIYF.

This chain joins TRBV20-1 and TRBJ2-5; 7 bases fit TRBD2. Germline V CDR1 and CDR2: DFQATT, SNEGSKA (reference sequence). The CDR3 totals 13 residues. Germline trimming cut 0 bases from V and 4 bases from J; bases unmatched to any gene: 2. The CDR3 here is CSARDIAGETQYF. As DNA, the CDR3 is TGCAGTGCTAGAGATATAGCGGGAGAGACCCAGTACTTC.

Details on this clonotype: With a much larger clone just one base away, this may be a read error. The chain joins TRBV2 to TRBJ2-7; D call uncertain. Trimming pared 4 bases from V and 0 bases from J, leaving 1 base between. This CDR3 is built from 11 residues. Germline CDR1 and CDR2: SNHLY and FYNNEI. The CDR3 region is CASSASYEQYF. CDR3 nucleotides: TGTGCCAGCAGTGCCTCCTACGAGCAGTACTTC.

The table lists this clonotype with many counts. This chain joins TRBV12-3 or TRBV12-4 and TRBJ1-5, with unresolved D. V lost 6 bases to trimming and J lost 7 bases, with 13 bases between them. The CDR3 spans 13 residues. The CDR3 sequence: CASSLKSEQPQHF. CDR3 coding DNA: TGTGCCAGCAGCCTTAAGTCAGAACAGCCCCAGCATTTT.

This clonotype came up many times. V and J are TRBV6-2 or TRBV6-3 and TRBJ1-5; 8 bases match TRBD1. Germline V gene lookup returns CDR1 MNHEY and CDR2 SVGEGT. V lost 4 bases, J lost 4 bases, and 6 bases stayed unmatched. This CDR3 region has 15 residues. In DNA form, the CDR3 reads TGTGCCAGCAGTTCTCCCCAGGGGGCGAATCAGCCCCAGCATTTT. This codes for CASSSPQGANQPQHF.

This clonotype has a handful of counts. The V gene is TRBV6-1, the J gene TRBJ2-1; D is possibly TRBD2 (5 bases). CDR3 length equals 13 residues. In germline, CDR1 is MNHNS, CDR2 SASEGT. V lost 3 bases to trimming and J lost 9 bases, with 12 bases between them. The CDR3, as DNA: TGTGCCAGCAGTGAGGCTCTGAGCGGTGAGCAGTTCTTC. It specifies CASSEALSGEQFF.